These T cell receptor beta chains were read from a single sample in a study of immune evolution from preneoplasia to lung adenocarcinoma. The repertoire was sequenced with immunoSEQ multiplex PCR; TCRdb's copy has only in-frame clones and lacks some. The data contain about 26,000 clones, 65% to 75% of them singletons. What was sequenced was FFPE invasive lung adenocarcinoma tissue. These receptors were taken from a person between 55 and 70 years old with invasive lung adenocarcinoma. Some clones in this sample may be carry-over from other donors' samples. The CDR3 runs from the conserved cysteine through the conserved F or W. A D gene is named only where the DNA matches it firmly. A row's size may be missing; if present it is once, few, many or a size class.

.	TRBV19	.	TRBJ2-1	TGTGCCAGTAGTCTTTTTGATGAGCAGTTCTTC	CASSLFDEQFF
TRBD1	TRBV4-1	.	TRBJ1-4	TGCGCCAGCAGCGCATCCGGGACAGGGATTTTCGCTAATGAAAAACTGTTTTTT	CASSASGTGIFANEKLFF
TRBD2	TRBV5-1	.	TRBJ2-2	TGCGCCAGCAGCTTGACGGGAGGCAACACCGGGGAGCTGTTTTTT	CASSLTGGNTGELFF
TRBD1	TRBV7-2	.	TRBJ1-2	TGTGCCAGCAGCCCCGGGACAGGGGCAGGTATCTATGGCTACACCTTC	CASSPGTGAGIYGYTF
TRBD1	TRBV5-1	medium-sized	TRBJ2-3	TGCGCCAGCAGCTCCGGACAGGGGACAGATACGCAGTATTTT	CASSSGQGTDTQYF
TRBD2	TRBV11-2	.	TRBJ2-1	TGTGCCAGCAGCTTAGATCAAACTAGCGGTATCTACAATGAGCAGTTCTTC	CASSLDQTSGIYNEQFF
.	TRBV5-4	.	TRBJ1-1	TGTGCCAGCAGCCAAGAATTGGGGGGCACTGAAGCTTTCTTT	CASSQELGGTEAFF
.	TRBV28	.	TRBJ2-7	TGTGCCAGCAGTTCGATATCCGGACCTGTAAACGAGCAGTACTTC	CASSSISGPVNEQYF
TRBD2	TRBV7-6	.	TRBJ2-7	TGTGCCAGCAGCAATAGCGGGAGGAGCTCCTACGAGCAGTACTTC	CASSNSGRSSYEQYF
.	TRBV4-2	.	TRBJ2-2	TGTGCCAGCAGCTTGTCTAGCGACACCGGGGAGCTGTTTTTT	CASSLSSDTGELFF
.	TRBV29-1	.	TRBJ1-4	TGCAGCGCAAAAGGCCAGGCCGGGGGGCTGTTTTTT	CSAKGQAGGLFF
TRBD2	TRBV4-1	.	TRBJ2-3	TGCGCCAGCAGCCCATATAATAGCGGGAGGCGTCCGAATACGCAGTATTTT	CASSPYNSGRRPNTQYF
.	TRBV6-5	.	TRBJ1-5	TGTGCCAGCAGCGTCGAGGCCGGTCAGCCCCAGCATTTT	CASSVEAGQPQHF
.	TRBV6-4	.	TRBJ1-1	TGTGCCAGCAGAATTACAGGTACGGGAACTGAAGCTTTCTTT	CASRITGTGTEAFF
.	TRBV13	.	TRBJ2-7	TGTGCCAGCAGCCCCCCACTAGGCGAGCAGTACTTC	CASSPPLGEQYF
.	TRBV28	.	TRBJ2-6	TGTGCCAGCAGTTTTCTGGGAAATTCTGGGGCCAACGTCCTGACTTTC	CASSFLGNSGANVLTF
.	TRBV2	.	TRBJ2-7	TGTGCCAGCACTCGTGGGGAAACCAACGAGCAGTACTTC	CASTRGETNEQYF
.	TRBV7-9	.	TRBJ2-7	TGTGCCAGCGGGGAGAGGCCGGGGTACGAGCAGTACTTC	CASGERPGYEQYF
TRBD1	TRBV30	.	TRBJ2-3	TGTGCCTGGAGTCTAACGAACAGGGGGCGGGCAGATACGCAGTATTTT	CAWSLTNRGRADTQYF
.	TRBV28	few	TRBJ2-2	TGTGCCAGCAGTTTCTACGGGAGTTATACGGGCGGGGAGCTGTTTTTT	CASSFYGSYTGGELFF
.	TRBV5-6	.	TRBJ1-3	TGTGCCAGCAGCTGGCGGGGAAACACCATATATTTT	CASSWRGNTIYF
.	TRBV5-1	.	TRBJ1-4	TGCGCCAGCAGCTTGAGGGGTACCCTCAGTGATGAAAAACTGTTTTTT	CASSLRGTLSDEKLFF
.	TRBV5-5	.	TRBJ2-7	TGTGCCAGCAGCTCATCCAGGGTTAGCTCCTACGAGCAGTACTTC	CASSSSRVSSYEQYF
.	TRBV12-5	.	TRBJ1-3	TGTGCTTCCAAGTACGGCCTCTCTGGAAACACCATATATTTT	CASKYGLSGNTIYF
.	TRBV7-9	.	TRBJ2-7	TGTGCCAGCAGCTTTGCCTACGAGCAGTACTTC	CASSFAYEQYF
.	TRBV6-5	.	TRBJ1-1	TGTGCCAGCAGCTCAGCTATAACAGGGACTGAAGCTTTCTTT	CASSSAITGTEAFF
TRBD2	TRBV2	.	TRBJ2-7	TGTGCCAGCAGATTTTTGAGGGAGGGCCCCTACGAGCAGTACTTC	CASRFLREGPYEQYF
.	TRBV6-1	.	TRBJ2-7	TGTGCCAGCAGTAAAGCTATTTCGCACTCCTACGAGCAGTACTTC	CASSKAISHSYEQYF
.	TRBV4-2	.	TRBJ1-5	TGTGCCAGCAGCCAAGAAGGATATTCGGGGGCGGATTCAAATCAGCCCCAGCATTTT	CASSQEGYSGADSNQPQHF
.	TRBV18	few	TRBJ2-1	TGTGCCAGCTCATCGGACAAGGTATCCTACAATGAGCAGTTCTTC	CASSSDKVSYNEQFF
TRBD1	TRBV28	few	TRBJ2-4	TGTGCCAGCAGCCGCGCAGGGGGAAACATTCAGTACTTC	CASSRAGGNIQYF
.	TRBV6-4	.	TRBJ2-1	TGTGCCAGCAGTGACTCATGGAGGGGGTCCTACAATGAGCAGTTCTTC	CASSDSWRGSYNEQFF
TRBD1	TRBV7-9	.	TRBJ2-5	TGTGCCAGCAGCTTGGCGGGCAGGGGGCTTGAGACCCAGTACTTC	CASSLAGRGLETQYF
TRBD1	TRBV15	.	TRBJ1-5	TGTGCCACCAGCAGCGCAAGACAGGGCCTAAGGGAGCCCCAGCATTTT	CATSSARQGLREPQHF
.	TRBV5-1	.	TRBJ2-2	TGCGCCAGCAGCCTGTCGCCCGGGAAAACGAACACCGGGGAGCTGTTTTTT	CASSLSPGKTNTGELFF
TRBD2	TRBV15	few	TRBJ2-5	TGTGCCACCAGCAGTCCGCTAGCGGGAGCTGAGACCCAGTACTTC	CATSSPLAGAETQYF